The clone carrying this TCR beta chain was counted many times. As yet, its antigen is unknown. Trimming took 1 base from V and 3 from J, leaving 19 bases between them. Per germline, CDR1 LGHNA and CDR2 YNFKEQ. This CDR3 region has 17 residues. These data come from a study of T-cell reconstitution after alpha-beta-depleted transplantation in children. Findings of the study overall: Newly made T cells mostly supplied T-cell counts and diversity one year after transplant.

It was with unique molecular identifiers that the TCRbeta library was prepared. MiXCR was run by TCRdb on the PCR reads, yielding one entry per CDR3 protein. The table has 700,000 to 950,000 distinct CDR3 sequences, 16% seen once. Sequencing was performed on PBMCs, mostly from graft donor cells, taken 360 days after TCRalphabeta/CD19-depleted stem cell transplant. The V and J genes are TRBV4-2 and TRBJ2-7; D is possibly TRBD2 (5 bases). This receptor was identified in a male patient between 5 and 17 years old who had a stem cell transplant for acute lymphoblastic leukemia, so the T cells may come from the graft donor. In DNA, the CDR3 is TGTGCCAGCAGCCAAGCGCCCAGCCGGGAAGGATTCTACGAGCAGTACTTC. Translating gives CASSQAPSREGFYEQYF.